What follows describes a single T cell receptor (beta chain). Germline V lookup: CDR1 ENHRY, CDR2 SYGVKD. The CDR3 runs to 16 residues. Trimming removed 3 bases at V and 1 base at J, with 14 bases between. These data belong to a study of T-cell reconstitution after alpha-beta-depleted transplantation in children. Researchers prepared the TCRbeta library using unique molecular identifiers, the study reports. TCRdb reanalysed the PCR reads using MiXCR and keeps one entry per CDR3 protein. The sample has about 460,000 distinct CDR3 sequences; about an eighth are singletons. The V and J genes are TRBV10-3 and TRBJ2-3, with a possible D match to TRBD2 (5 bases). The material sequenced was PBMCs from the stem cell graft donor, taken from the stem cell graft. This clonotype was sampled from a human donor who donated a stem cell graft to a child with combined immunodeficiency. The DNA of the CDR3 is TGTGCCATCAGTGATACTAGGAAGGGAGGCACAGATACGCAGTATTTT. It yields the protein CAISDTRKGGTDTQYF.